This T cell receptor beta chain was profiled in a study of T cell responses to AZD1222 COVID-19 vaccine. General study results and limits: Clonal diversity was possibly underestimated, and white British individuals and females predominated among donors.

As for this clone: Its antigen is still unknown.

Measured with immunoSEQ multiplex PCR; TCRdb has only the in-frame clones, and not every one. The data show approximately 180,000 clones, 70% to 90% seen once. This TCR was recovered from an adult in good health. The material sequenced was peripheral blood, taken on day 0 of AZD1222 vaccination.

The CDR3: CASSLVVAGGTVDTQYF. In DNA, the CDR3 is TGCGCCAGCAGCTTGGTTGTAGCGGGGGGGACAGTGGATACGCAGTATTTT. This chain joins TRBV5-1 and TRBJ2-3; TRBD2 agrees at 11 bases. Germline V lookup: CDR1 SGHRS, CDR2 YFSETQ. The CDR3 contains 17 residues. J was trimmed by 6 bases and V by 0 bases; bases with no gene match: 9.